This T cell receptor beta chain was found in a study of T cell repertoires in cytomegalovirus infection. Turning to the study itself: Public signatures in TCR beta pointed to CMV infection and matching HLA type.

V trimming: 5 bases; J trimming: 7 bases; junction bases outside the gene matches: 7. The CDR3 runs 15 residues. CDR1 is SGHTA, CDR2 FQGNSA, per germline. Study outcomes and limitations: Ex vivo, HLA-C-restricted CMV-specific TCR beta clonotypes prevailed over the rest of the response. CMV carriers having the relevant HLA were flagged by cumulative public TCR beta family frequency.

In its sample, this clonotype was seen many times. Its matching antigen is unknown. TCRdb reprocessed the reads via MiXCR and lists one record per CDR3 protein. The sample yields tens of thousands of distinct CDR3 sequences, 3% to 4.5% seen once. This chain connects TRBV7-2 to TRBJ2-1; 11 positions match TRBD2. The sequence derives from a human donor in good health (CMV status not recorded). Some clones in this sample may be carry-over from other donors' samples. Input material: PBMCs. The CDR3 sequence: CASSPTSGATNEQFF. In DNA, the CDR3 is TGTGCCAGCAGCCCGACTAGCGGGGCCACGAATGAGCAGTTCTTC. The variable domain in full, completed from reference TRBV7-2 and TRBJ2-1, reads GAGVSQSPSNKVTEKGKDVELRCDPISGHTALYWYRQSLGQGLEFLIYFQGNSAPDKSGLPSDRFSAERTGGSVSTLTIQRTQQEDSAVYLCASSPTSGATNEQFFGPGTRLTVL.